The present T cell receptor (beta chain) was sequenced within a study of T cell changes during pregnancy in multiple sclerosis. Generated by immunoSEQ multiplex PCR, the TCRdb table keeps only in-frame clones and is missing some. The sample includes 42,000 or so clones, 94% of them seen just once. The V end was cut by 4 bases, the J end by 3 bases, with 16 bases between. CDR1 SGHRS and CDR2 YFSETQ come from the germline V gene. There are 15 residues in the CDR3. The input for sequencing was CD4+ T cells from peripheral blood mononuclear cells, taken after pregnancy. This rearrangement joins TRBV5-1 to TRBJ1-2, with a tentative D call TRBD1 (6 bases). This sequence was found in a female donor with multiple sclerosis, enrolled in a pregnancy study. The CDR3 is CASSTSGTLDYGYTF. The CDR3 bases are TGCGCCAGCAGCACATCCGGGACACTCGACTATGGCTACACCTTC.